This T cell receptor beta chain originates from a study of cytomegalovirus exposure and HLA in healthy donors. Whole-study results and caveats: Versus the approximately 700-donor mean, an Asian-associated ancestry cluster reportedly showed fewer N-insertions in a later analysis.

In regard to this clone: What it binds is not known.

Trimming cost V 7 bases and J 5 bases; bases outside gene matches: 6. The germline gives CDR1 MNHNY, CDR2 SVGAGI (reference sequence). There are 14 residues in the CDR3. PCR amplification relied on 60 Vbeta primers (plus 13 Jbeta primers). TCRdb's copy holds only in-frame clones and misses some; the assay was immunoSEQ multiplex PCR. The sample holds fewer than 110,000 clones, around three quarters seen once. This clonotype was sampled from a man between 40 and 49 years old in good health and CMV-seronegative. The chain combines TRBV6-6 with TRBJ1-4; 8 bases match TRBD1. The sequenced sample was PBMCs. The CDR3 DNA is TGTGCCAGCACCCGGGACAGGTTAAATGAAAAACTGTTTTTT. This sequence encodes CASTRDRLNEKLFF.